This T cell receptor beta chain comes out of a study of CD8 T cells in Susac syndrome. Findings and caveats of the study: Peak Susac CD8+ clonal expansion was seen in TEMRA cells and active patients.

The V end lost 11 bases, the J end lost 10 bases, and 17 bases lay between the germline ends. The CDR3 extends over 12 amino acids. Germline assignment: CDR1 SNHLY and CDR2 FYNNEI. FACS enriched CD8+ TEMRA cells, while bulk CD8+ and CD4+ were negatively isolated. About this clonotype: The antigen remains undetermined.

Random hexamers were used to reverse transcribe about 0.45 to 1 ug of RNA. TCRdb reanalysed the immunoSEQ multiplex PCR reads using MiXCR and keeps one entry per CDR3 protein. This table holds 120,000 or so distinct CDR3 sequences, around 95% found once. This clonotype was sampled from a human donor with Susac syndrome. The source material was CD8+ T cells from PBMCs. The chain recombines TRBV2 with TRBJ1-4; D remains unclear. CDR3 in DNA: TGTGCCGTGAGAGCGGGCGGGTTAAAACTGTTTTTT. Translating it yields CAVRAGGLKLFF.